Listed here are 15 T cell receptor beta chains from one sample, sequenced in a study of Graves' ophthalmopathy and Graves' hyperthyroidism. TCR beta CDR3 regions were amplified from RNA transcripts. First-round RT-PCR used HTBI primers; second-round multiplex PCR followed. TCRdb used MiXCR to reprocess the multiplex PCR reads, holding one entry per CDR3 protein. The data show hundreds of thousands of distinct CDR3 sequences, roughly two fifths seen once. Source material: peripheral blood. The receptors come from an adult man with Graves' ophthalmopathy.

The chain links TRBV5-6 to TRBJ2-7; D might be TRBD2 (5 bases). V was cut by 5 bases and J by 2 bases, with 17 bases left in between. Germline V gives CDR1 SGHDT, CDR2 YYEEEE. CDR3 length: 15 residues. The CDR3 loop is CASSYGGTAAYEQYF. DNA of the CDR3: TGTGCCAGCAGTTACGGCGGAACAGCGGCCTACGAGCAGTACTTC.

This clonotype has a handful of counts. One junction end does not reproduce the germline sequence, and a read error may be involved. The chain is built from TRBV19 and TRBJ2-7; D remains unclear. Germline CDR1 reads LNHDA; CDR2 reads SQIVND (reference sequence). This CDR3 is 11 amino acids long. The DNA of the CDR3 is TGTGCCAGCAGTACCCACGAGGAGCAGTACTTC. It translates to CASSTHEEQYF.

This clonotype showed up many times. The chain is built from TRBV20-1 and TRBJ2-7, with a weak D call TRBD1 (6 bases). CDR1 and CDR2 from the germline V gene are DFQATT and SNEGSKA (reference sequence). Between the trimmed V and J ends, which lost 2 bases and 5 bases, there was a span of 10 bases. The CDR3 runs 12 residues. CDR3 sequence reads: CSARQGHDEQYF. For the CDR3, the DNA is TGCAGTGCTAGACAGGGGCACGACGAGCAGTACTTC.

This clonotype was found many times. The V gene is TRBV10-3, the J gene TRBJ2-5; 9 bases agree with TRBD1. The ends lost 2 bases at V and 5 bases at J; junction bases unmatched: 6. CDR3 length: 15 amino acids. The germline V gene has CDR1 ENHRY and CDR2 SYGVKD. The CDR3 DNA reads as TGTGCCATCAGTGAGACAGGGGGCAAGGCGGAGACCCAGTACTTC. Amino acid sequence: CAISETGGKAETQYF.

Concerning this clonotype: One end of the junction varies from germline; a read error may be responsible. This chain links TRBV20-1 with TRBJ1-3; 12 bases match TRBD1. Germline lookup yields CDR1 DFQATT and CDR2 SNEGSKA (reference sequence). The CDR3 sequence is 17 residues long. CDR3 region: CSARGAGQGALGSTIYF. The CDR3 DNA follows: TGCAGTGCTAGAGGAGCGGGACAGGGGGCGTTGGGAAGCACCATATATTTT.

In regard to this clonotype: A much larger clone differs by one base, so this may be a read error. This rearrangement joins TRBV10-2 to TRBJ1-6; tentative D call: TRBD1 (6 bases). CDR1 WSHSY and CDR2 SAAADI come from the germline V gene. This CDR3 contains 13 residues. The CDR3 here is CAGSVGQTPTLHF. The CDR3 bases are TGTGCCGGCAGTGTAGGACAGACGCCAACCCTCCACTTT.

This clonotype was detected many times. The chain recombines TRBV29-1 with TRBJ2-7; D not certain. Germline V lookup: CDR1 SQVTM, CDR2 ANQGSEA. V was clipped by 3 bases and J by 7 bases, with 10 bases between them. CDR3 length: 11 residues. The CDR3: CSVDQAREQYF. The CDR3 coding sequence is TGCAGCGTTGATCAGGCTAGGGAGCAGTACTTC.

A remark on this clonotype: The CDR3 does not close with the conserved phenylalanine or tryptophan, likely indicating a read error. It is unclear where the CDR3 begins or ends on the DNA, so no DNA is shown, and the CDR3 is as TCRdb lists it. The gene calls are TRBV20-1 and TRBJ1-1; the D segment call TRBD1 is taken from the table without a DNA check. CDR1 is DFQATT, CDR2 SNEGSKA, per germline (reference sequence). With termini counted, the CDR3 has 9 amino acids. CDR3 residues: CSARSGALY.

This clonotype was recorded many times. The rearrangement uses TRBV29-1 and TRBJ1-1; 8 bases are shared with TRBD1. The CDR3 has 16 amino acids. The germline V gene encodes CDR1 SQVTM and CDR2 ANQGSEA. Trimming cost V 6 bases and J 0 bases; bases outside gene matches: 12. The CDR3 nucleotides read TGCAGCGTCCTGGGTGCAGGGGGCGACCTGAACACTGAAGCTTTCTTT. Protein: CSVLGAGGDLNTEAFF.

V gene TRBV7-9 combines with J gene TRBJ1-2, with a weak D call TRBD1 (5 bases). The CDR3 runs to 15 residues. With 0 bases removed from V and 5 bases from J, the gap between germline ends came to 13 bases. Germline-derived CDR1 and CDR2 are SEHNR and FQNEAQ (reference sequence). This CDR3 reads CASSLAGQGGYGYTF. In DNA form, the CDR3 reads TGTGCCAGCAGCTTAGCGGGGCAGGGAGGATATGGCTACACCTTC.

This clonotype has just a few counts. This chain uses TRBV9 with TRBJ2-7; tentative D call: TRBD2 (6 bases). Trimming left V 0 bases short and J 1 base short, with 8 bases between. The CDR3 covers 14 residues. CDR1 is SGDLS, CDR2 YYNGEE, per germline. The CDR3 here is CASSVDGGSYEQYF. CDR3 nucleotide sequence: TGTGCCAGCAGCGTAGATGGGGGGTCCTACGAGCAGTACTTC.

V gene TRBV24-1 combines with J gene TRBJ1-5, with 7 bases identical to TRBD1. Germline V lookup: CDR1 KGHDR, CDR2 SFDVKD. V was pared by 6 bases and J by 6 bases, with 10 bases of the junction left unmatched. The CDR3 loop spans 15 amino acids. The CDR3, as DNA: TGTGCCACCAGTTTACGGACAGGCCTCAGTCAGCCCCAGCATTTT. Its protein is CATSLRTGLSQPQHF.

This clonotype was seen more than once but under ten times. The chain employs TRBV12-3 or TRBV12-4 and TRBJ1-4, with D possibly TRBD1 on 6 matching bases. V was pared by 5 bases and J by 8 bases, with 18 bases between. The CDR3 covers 15 residues. CDR3 sequence (DNA): TGTGCCAGCAGTCCCAACACAGGGATAGGAGAAAAACTGTTTTTT. Its translation: CASSPNTGIGEKLFF.

The genes are TRBV19 and TRBJ2-7; D is possibly TRBD1 or TRBD2 (6 bases each). The ends were cut back, 11 bases at V and 3 bases at J, with 20 bases in the middle. This CDR3 is built from 14 residues. The germline V gene has CDR1 LNHDA and CDR2 SQIVND (reference sequence). The CDR3 DNA follows: TGTGCCTGGAGTAGGGGGGAGAGGTACTACGAGCAGTACTTC. Residues: CAWSRGERYYEQYF.

As regards this clonotype: One end of the junction varies from germline; a read error may be responsible. V is TRBV24-1 and J is TRBJ1-5; D is unresolved. CDR3 length: 13 residues. CDR1 and CDR2 (germline): KGHDR, SFDVKD. CDR3 bases: TGTGCCAGCAGTTTAATAGTGGGTCAGCCCCAGCATTTT. Translation: CASSLIVGQPQHF.